Sequencing of this T cell receptor (beta chain) was carried out in a study of CD8 T cells in Susac syndrome. Study observations and caveats: Only a relatively small number of individuals were included in the TCR sequencing and HLA analysis.

Random hexamers were used to reverse transcribe 0.5 to 1 ug of RNA. An immunoSEQ multiplex PCR generated amplified TCR beta CDR3 products spanning 54 Vbeta and 13 Jbeta. TCRdb ran MiXCR on the immunoSEQ multiplex PCR reads and lists one entry per CDR3 protein. The sample records over 150,000 distinct CDR3 sequences, approximately 94% being singletons. A remark on this clonotype: The antigen remains unidentified.

The receptor comes from a human donor with multiple sclerosis. Sequencing input: CD4+ T cells from PBMCs.

As DNA, the CDR3 is TGTGCCAGCAGCCGCGCGCTAGCGGGGACCGGGGAGCTGTTTTTT. Translating gives CASSRALAGTGELFF. The J gene is TRBJ2-2, the V gene TRBV7-9, with 9 bases fitting TRBD2. In germline, CDR1 is SEHNR, CDR2 FQNEAQ (reference sequence). The CDR3 extends over 15 amino acids. After removal of 5 bases from V and 5 bases from J, the junction contained 6 bases not matched to a gene.